Following are 5 T cell receptor beta chains from one sample sequenced in a study of shared clonotypes between healthy human individuals. Repertoires were generated with immunoSEQ multiplex PCR, while TCRdb's copy carries only in-frame clones and drops some. The sample has 550,000 to 850,000 clones, approximately 72% seen once. Sequencing was carried out using memory CD4+ T cells sorted from blood. Subset described: CD45RA-negative fraction. These receptors were collected from a woman aged 30 to 39 in good health.

The genes are TRBV7-9 and TRBJ2-1, with TRBD1 matching 12 bases. V lost 5 bases, J lost 2 bases, and 4 bases stayed unmatched. The CDR3 loop spans 16 amino acids. Germline CDR1 is SEHNR and CDR2 is FQNEAQ (reference sequence). The CDR3 region has the DNA TGTGCCAGCAGCCAGGGGACAGGGGGCACCTACAATGAGCAGTTCTTC. Encoded protein: CASSQGTGGTYNEQFF.

This chain joins TRBV7-9 and TRBJ1-5; the D is unclear. The CDR3 runs to 13 residues. V dropped 5 bases and J dropped 4 bases, with 9 bases sitting between them. CDR1 is SEHNR, CDR2 FQNEAQ, per germline (reference sequence). CDR3 bases: TGTGCCAGCAGCCCGAACCAGAATCAGCCCCAGCATTTT. Its translation is CASSPNQNQPQHF.

V usage is TRBV28 and J usage is TRBJ2-7; TRBD1 is a possible D gene (6 bases). The CDR3 is 14 amino acids. Trimming cost V 6 bases and J 10 bases, with 22 bases left between them. Germline V gives CDR1 MDHEN, CDR2 SYDVKM. The CDR3 loop is CASSPNGGGGGQYF. The CDR3 nucleotides read TGTGCCAGCAGCCCTAACGGAGGTGGGGGCGGCCAGTACTTC.

The chain recombines TRBV19 with TRBJ2-2, with 11 bases lining up with TRBD2. The CDR3 spans 15 residues. V shed 6 bases, J shed 4 bases, and the junction held 4 bases outside the gene matches. Germline-derived CDR1 and CDR2 are LNHDA and SQIVND (reference sequence). The CDR3 region is CASRTSGSGTGELFF. In DNA form, the CDR3 reads TGTGCCAGTAGAACTAGCGGGAGCGGCACCGGGGAGCTGTTTTTT.

The CDR3 reads CASSSVTSFTDTQYF. The CDR3 bases are TGTGCCAGCTCAAGCGTTACCAGCTTCACAGATACGCAGTATTTT. V and J are TRBV18 and TRBJ2-3; D is unclear. The CDR3 sequence is 15 residues long. The V end was cut by 5 bases, the J end by 2 bases, with 14 bases between. The germline V gene has CDR1 KGHSH and CDR2 LQKENI.